This T cell receptor beta chain was retrieved from a study of Ad26.COV2.S vaccination and SARS-CoV-2 variants. The wider study: Trial arm assignment for the donor was COV1001 Ad26.COV2.S. Intramuscularly, Ad26.COV2.S was given either once or twice, 56 days apart.

Sequencing was performed with immunoSEQ multiplex PCR; in TCRdb, only in-frame clones are kept and a portion is missing. The sample contains roughly 350,000 clones, about nine tenths of which appear only once. Per germline, CDR1 SGHRS and CDR2 YFSETQ. V was cut by 0 bases and J by 0 bases, with 8 bases left in between. This CDR3 is 15 amino acids long. Treatment: some 19 received Ad26.COV2.S at low or high dose, single or two shots; 5 received placebo; per-sample allocation not given. The study sampled participants on day 63 after the first vaccine or placebo injection. This clonotype was obtained from a person between 18 and 59 years old who received the Ad26.COV2.S COVID-19 vaccine or a placebo. The gene calls are TRBV5-1 and TRBJ2-3; D remains ambiguous. The specimen was peripheral blood, collected in a trial of Ad26.COV2.S vaccine versus placebo. This CDR3 is CASSLDSPSTDTQYF. In nucleotides, the CDR3 is TGCGCCAGCAGCTTGGACAGCCCTAGCACAGATACGCAGTATTTT.